Listed below are T cell receptor beta chains from one sample, sequenced in a study of T-cell reconstitution after alpha-beta-depleted transplantation in children. In TCRdb, the PCR reads were re-called with MiXCR into one record per CDR3 protein. The profile covers some 200,000 distinct CDR3 sequences, with about a tenth appearing a single time and less than 8% taken by the ten largest. The sequences come from PBMCs from the stem cell graft donor, collected from the stem cell graft. The origin of the receptors is a human donor who donated a stem cell graft to a child with acute lymphoblastic leukemia. The CDR3 runs from the conserved cysteine through the conserved F or W.

V	J	CDR3
TRBV13	TRBJ2-1	CASSSRGRRGNEQFF
TRBV6-1	TRBJ1-1	CASERLGDTEAFF
TRBV11-2	TRBJ1-6	CASSAATGLVLHF
TRBV29-1	TRBJ2-1	CSVLGGLTYNEQFF
TRBV11-1	TRBJ1-5	CASSLSDPGWAGSNQPQHF
TRBV12-3/TRBV12-4	TRBJ1-2	CASRGYREANSYTF
TRBV6-4	TRBJ2-6	CASSGRDNLSGANVLTF
TRBV7-2	TRBJ2-3	CASSATWGRSTDTQYF
TRBV5-1	TRBJ2-7	CASSLTLTYEQYF
TRBV5-1	TRBJ2-7	CASSLDPGQRPYEQYF
TRBV2	TRBJ2-2	CASEDSTTGELFF
TRBV29-1	TRBJ2-7	CSVADRGLYEQYF
TRBV10-2	TRBJ1-2	CASRSGGGNGYTF
TRBV5-1	TRBJ2-1	CASSPIAGALYNEQFF
TRBV30	TRBJ1-5	CAWSVRQRSNQPQHF
TRBV11-2	TRBJ2-3	CASSSVTDTQYF
TRBV20-1	TRBJ2-1	CSANHHDEQFF
TRBV18	TRBJ2-5	CASSPTGLMKETQYF
TRBV7-9	TRBJ1-5	CASSLGSGGETQHF
TRBV12-3/TRBV12-4	TRBJ1-5	CASSPAAVDQPQHF
TRBV20-1	TRBJ1-5	CSARVQGGNQPQHF
TRBV5-5	TRBJ1-1	CASSLSWTENTEAFF
TRBV24-1	TRBJ1-4	CATSDAGGRGEKLFF
TRBV5-5	TRBJ2-5	CASSEPQGSETQYF
TRBV5-1	TRBJ1-2	CASSFVSGVGSNYGYTF
TRBV28	TRBJ2-7	CASSASWEQYF